What follows are 25 T cell receptor beta chains derived from one specimen sequenced in a study of T cell changes during pregnancy in multiple sclerosis. Only in-frame clones appear in the TCRdb table, and some are missing; sequencing was by immunoSEQ multiplex PCR. The table includes approximately 92,000 clones, around 93% detected once. The sample consisted of peripheral blood, taken after pregnancy. The receptors stem from a female donor with multiple sclerosis, enrolled in a pregnancy study.

The CDR3 coding sequence is TGTGCCAGCAGTGTACCCCGACTAGCACCGAACACCGGGGAGCTGTTTTTT. Translated: CASSVPRLAPNTGELFF. The chain links TRBV25-1 to TRBJ2-2, with TRBD2 identical over 7 bases. Trimming removed 4 bases from V and 0 bases from J; junction bases left unmatched: 8. The CDR3 is made up of 17 amino acids. CDR1 is MGHDK and CDR2 is SYGVNS in the germline V gene.

The chain uses TRBV7-9 and TRBJ2-5, with TRBD1 identical over 7 bases. CDR1 and CDR2 from the germline V gene are SEHNR and FQNEAQ (reference sequence). J lost 2 bases, V lost 5 bases, and 5 bases had no gene match. The CDR3 spans 14 residues. The CDR3 DNA follows: TGTGCCAGCAGCGTGACAGGGCTTCAAGAGACCCAGTACTTC. This translates into CASSVTGLQETQYF.

This chain links TRBV10-3 with TRBJ1-2; no firm D call. The germline V gene encodes CDR1 ENHRY and CDR2 SYGVKD. V was pared by 2 bases and J by 2 bases, with 6 bases between. This CDR3 contains 13 residues. This chain's CDR3 is CAISEGGNYGYTF. CDR3 coding DNA: TGTGCCATCAGTGAGGGAGGGAACTATGGCTACACCTTC.

The chain uses TRBV11-2 and TRBJ2-3; a possible D gene is TRBD2 (6 bases). The germline V gene encodes CDR1 SGHAT and CDR2 FQNNGV. The CDR3 sequence is 15 residues long. With 5 bases removed from V and 3 bases from J, the gap between germline ends came to 15 bases. For the CDR3, the DNA is TGTGCCAGCAGCCTCGTTTGGCGGGGTACAGATACGCAGTATTTT. This translates into CASSLVWRGTDTQYF.

V and J are TRBV5-1 and TRBJ2-5, with 11 bases lining up with TRBD2. V was clipped by 6 bases and J by 1 base; unmatched bases: 5. This CDR3 contains 15 residues. From germline, CDR1 is SGHRS and CDR2 YFSETQ. CDR3: CASTVLAGGQETQYF. In DNA, the CDR3 is TGCGCCAGCACCGTCCTAGCGGGGGGCCAAGAGACCCAGTACTTC.

The genes are TRBV10-3 and TRBJ1-2; D perhaps matches TRBD1 (5 bases). V was clipped by 8 bases and J by 3 bases, with 13 bases between them. CDR3 length equals 13 residues. Germline V gene lookup returns CDR1 ENHRY and CDR2 SYGVKD. CDR3 sequence (DNA): TGTGCCATCCAGGGTGTAGGCGACTATGGCTACACCTTC. Translated: CAIQGVGDYGYTF.

The chain has TRBV6-5 and TRBJ1-5; 12 bases line up with TRBD1. CDR1 is MNHEY, CDR2 SVGAGI, per germline. Germline trimming cut 6 bases from V and 5 bases from J; bases unmatched to any gene: 2. The CDR3 covers 14 residues. CDR3 sequence (DNA): TGTGCCAGCAGCGGGACAGGGGGCGATCAGCCCCAGCATTTT. Protein: CASSGTGGDQPQHF.

This rearrangement joins TRBV19 to TRBJ1-2; 7 nucleotides match TRBD1. CDR1 and CDR2 (germline): LNHDA, SQIVND (reference sequence). This CDR3 is built from 19 residues. The trim removed 2 bases at V and 2 bases at J, leaving 17 bases unmatched. The CDR3: CASSIKPGQSSLLNYGYTF. Written as DNA, the CDR3 is TGTGCCAGTAGTATAAAACCGGGACAGTCTTCATTACTCAACTATGGCTACACCTTC.

The chain employs TRBV4-2 and TRBJ2-1, with 12 bases fitting TRBD2. This CDR3 has 16 residues. Germline assignment: CDR1 LGHNA and CDR2 YNFKEQ. V lost 0 bases to trimming and J lost 7 bases; unmatched junction nucleotides: 4. DNA of the CDR3: TGTGCCAGCAGCCAAGATTGGCTAGCGGGAGGGAATGAGCAGTTCTTC. Translated: CASSQDWLAGGNEQFF.

This clone was observed once. V gene TRBV30 combines with J gene TRBJ2-3, with 7 bases aligning to TRBD1. Germline V lookup: CDR1 GTSNPN, CDR2 SVGIG (reference sequence). Germline trimming cut 5 bases from V and 1 base from J; bases unmatched to any gene: 9. This CDR3 has 15 amino acids. Here the CDR3 DNA reads TGTGCCTGGCGGCACCGGGACAGTCGCACAGATACGCAGTATTTT. Translated: CAWRHRDSRTDTQYF.

The chain links TRBV6-5 to TRBJ2-1; a weak D match, TRBD2 (6 bases). V was clipped by 3 bases and J by 8 bases, with 11 bases between them. The CDR3 runs to 13 residues. CDR1 and CDR2 (germline): MNHEY, SVGAGI. CDR3 bases: TGTGCCAGCAGTTATACGGACTATTATGAGCAGTTCTTC. Translated, it gives CASSYTDYYEQFF.

The J gene is TRBJ2-3, the V gene TRBV9; a weak D match, TRBD2 (5 bases). The CDR3 consists of 13 residues. The germline gives CDR1 SGDLS, CDR2 YYNGEE. Deletions cut 3 bases from V and 4 bases from J, with 9 bases between. The CDR3 nucleotides read TGTGCCAGCAGCGCGGACTCCGCAGATACGCAGTATTTT. This codes for CASSADSADTQYF. The full variable domain, completed using reference TRBV9 and TRBJ2-3, is DSGVTQTPKHLITATGQRVTLRCSPRSGDLSVYWYQQSLDQGLQFLIQYYNGEERAKGNILERFSAQQFPDLHSELNLSSLELGDSALYFCASSADSADTQYFGPGTRLTVL.

This sequence joins TRBV6-1 and TRBJ2-7, with no clear D. The CDR3 consists of 10 residues. Trimming left V 7 bases short and J 4 bases short, with 5 bases between. The germline V gene has CDR1 MNHNS and CDR2 SASEGT. The CDR3 bases are TGTGCCAGCAATACTTACGAGCAGTACTTC. As protein: CASNTYEQYF.

The V gene is TRBV27, the J gene TRBJ2-7, with TRBD2 as a possible D gene (7 bases). This CDR3 region has 16 residues. Trimming stripped 6 bases from V and 2 bases from J, with 20 bases between. Per the germline V gene, CDR1 is MNHEY and CDR2 is SMNVEV (reference sequence). In DNA, the CDR3 is TGTGCCAGCAGCCCGAAGGGAGGGGGAGGGACCTACGAGCAGTACTTC. It yields the protein CASSPKGGGGTYEQYF.

This chain links TRBV19 with TRBJ2-2, with a possible D match to TRBD1 (5 bases). CDR1 is LNHDA, CDR2 SQIVND, per germline (reference sequence). V lost 4 bases, J lost 2 bases, and 8 bases lay in between. The CDR3 contains 14 residues. The CDR3 nucleotides read TGTGCCAGTAGTAGGACACCTAACACCGGGGAGCTGTTTTTT. Residues: CASSRTPNTGELFF. The variable domain in full, completed from reference TRBV19 and TRBJ2-2, reads DGGITQSPKYLFRKEGQNVTLSCEQNLNHDAMYWYRQDPGQGLRLIYYSQIVNDFQKGDIAEGYSVSREKKESFPLTVTSAQKNPTAFYLCASSRTPNTGELFFGEGSRLTVL.

V usage is TRBV4-1 and J usage is TRBJ2-7; 10 positions agree with TRBD2. The CDR3 consists of 15 residues. Germline loops: CDR1 MGHRA, CDR2 YSYEKL. V lost 1 base and J lost 2; bases outside the gene matches: 2. The CDR3 DNA follows: TGCGCCAGCAGCCAAGGTGGGACTAGCGCCTACGAGCAGTACTTC. Encoded protein: CASSQGGTSAYEQYF.

The chain has TRBV7-2 and TRBJ2-1; maybe TRBD1 (6 bases). V was pared by 4 bases and J by 4 bases, with 8 bases between. Germline-derived CDR1 and CDR2 are SGHTA and FQGNSA. This CDR3 region has 13 residues. CDR3 bases: TGTGCCAGCAGCTGGACAGATTACAATGAGCAGTTCTTC. This translates into CASSWTDYNEQFF.

This sequence joins TRBV29-1 and TRBJ1-2, with a tentative D call TRBD1 (6 bases). Looked up from germline, CDR1 is SQVTM and CDR2 is ANQGSEA. The CDR3 is made up of 14 amino acids. Trimming cost V 6 bases and J 2 bases, with 16 bases left between them. The CDR3 coding sequence is TGCAGCGTCCCAAGGCGGGGGGCAAACTATGGCTACACCTTC. Translated: CSVPRRGANYGYTF.

This chain uses TRBV27 with TRBJ2-7; 8 positions agree with TRBD2. CDR1 is MNHEY, CDR2 SMNVEV, per germline (reference sequence). V lost 9 bases to trimming and J lost 3 bases; unmatched junction nucleotides: 4. This CDR3 is 12 amino acids long. CDR3 sequence (DNA): TGTGCCAGTGGACTAGCTCACTACGAGCAGTACTTC. Translating it yields CASGLAHYEQYF.

This chain joins TRBV28 and TRBJ2-7; TRBD1 matches at 7 bases. Trimming at V came to 2 bases and at J to 1 base, leaving 8 bases not matched to a gene. This CDR3 region has 16 residues. Germline loops: CDR1 MDHEN, CDR2 SYDVKM. CDR3 protein: CASSLGKGQRSYEQYF. The CDR3 coding sequence is TGTGCCAGCAGTTTAGGAAAGGGACAGCGATCCTACGAGCAGTACTTC.

This clone showed up just once. The chain links TRBV4-1 to TRBJ2-5; 7 nucleotides line up with TRBD2. The J call is in doubt because the DNA end fits TRBJ2-7 better. Germline lookup yields CDR1 MGHRA and CDR2 YSYEKL. The CDR3 spans 18 residues. CDR3 nucleotide sequence: TGCGCCAGCAGCCAAGTCGGGGGTACCGGGACTACGATTTACGAGCAGTACTTC. This codes for CASSQVGGTGTTIYEQYF.

This sequence joins TRBV5-1 and TRBJ1-2; 7 bases line up with TRBD1. Germline V gene lookup returns CDR1 SGHRS and CDR2 YFSETQ. The trim removed 0 bases at V and 4 bases at J, leaving 6 bases unmatched. This CDR3 has 15 residues. CDR3 region: CASSLGGGQSYGYTF. The CDR3 nucleotides read TGCGCCAGCAGCTTGGGAGGGGGACAGAGCTATGGCTACACCTTC.

The chain employs TRBV2 and TRBJ2-7, with 7 positions matching TRBD1. The CDR3 runs to 13 residues. With 7 bases clipped from V and 3 bases from J, the junction kept 6 bases outside the gene matches. Germline V gene data show CDR1 as SNHLY and CDR2 as FYNNEI. CDR3 DNA: TGTGCCAGCAACCGGGACAGACTCTACGAGCAGTACTTC. Protein product: CASNRDRLYEQYF.

CDR3 bases: TGTGCCAGCAGTCTCCCAGGGGGCGCGATAAACTACGAGCAGTACTTC. This gives the protein CASSLPGGAINYEQYF. The chain joins TRBV28 to TRBJ2-7; TRBD1 agrees at 8 bases. Unmatched junction bases numbered 12, after V lost 5 bases and J lost 3 bases. Per the germline V gene, CDR1 is MDHEN and CDR2 is SYDVKM. This CDR3 contains 16 residues.

This clone appeared a single time. The genes are TRBV2 and TRBJ2-1; the D gene is possibly TRBD1 (5 bases). Per germline, CDR1 SNHLY and CDR2 FYNNEI. With 1 base removed from V and 4 bases from J, the gap between germline ends came to 11 bases. The CDR3 extends over 15 amino acids. The CDR3 region is CASSEGTLGYNEQFF. The CDR3 DNA reads TGTGCCAGCAGTGAAGGGACATTGGGATACAATGAGCAGTTCTTC.